A selection of T cell receptor beta chains follows, all from one sample in a study of ipilimumab plus nivolumab after autologous stem cell transplantation. Clones were sequenced by immunoSEQ multiplex PCR, and TCRdb holds only the in-frame ones, with some missing. The table includes about 4,800 clones, about 70% detected once. This material consisted of PBMCs, taken in a trial of ipilimumab plus nivolumab as post-transplant consolidation. The receptors come from a male donor with multiple myeloma. CDR3s include the opening cysteine and the closing phenylalanine or tryptophan. A D gene is named only where the DNA matches it firmly. The size field is filled for only some rows; it gives once, few, many or a size class.

j_call,v_call,clone_size,d_call,cdr3_nt,cdr3_aa
TRBJ2-1,TRBV11-2,-,TRBD2,TGTGCCAGCAGCTTAGGAACGTTAGCGGGAGCTTACAATGAGCAGTTCTTC,CASSLGTLAGAYNEQFF
TRBJ1-2,TRBV5-6,medium-sized,-,TGTGCCAGCTCCCTGCGGGGGTTCTATGGCTACACCTTC,CASSLRGFYGYTF
TRBJ2-5,TRBV14,-,TRBD1,TGTGCCAGCAGCCACTGGGACCGGGCAGGGGGCTTTGGAGAGACCCAGTACTTC,CASSHWDRAGGFGETQYF
TRBJ1-4,TRBV4-3,-,-,TGCGCCAGCAGCCAAGAATTGGGGGGATGGGAAAAACTGTTTTTT,CASSQELGGWEKLFF
TRBJ2-1,TRBV9,-,TRBD1,TGTGCCAGCAGCGATAAAGGGGGCGCTGGGAATGAGCAGTTCTTC,CASSDKGGAGNEQFF
TRBJ2-3,TRBV27,-,TRBD2,TGTGCCAGCAGTTTTTCTAGCGGGAGGCAAGATACGCAGTATTTT,CASSFSSGRQDTQYF
TRBJ2-3,TRBV21-1,few,-,TGTGCCAGCATTAACAGGGGGCACGCAGATACGCAGTATTTT,CASINRGHADTQYF
TRBJ1-2,TRBV5-1,-,-,TGCGCCAGCAGCCCACTGGGGCAGGAATACTATGGCTACACCTTC,CASSPLGQEYYGYTF
TRBJ2-2,TRBV9,-,TRBD1,TGTGCCAGCAGCGCCCCACCCGGGACAGACACCGGGGAGCTGTTTTTT,CASSAPPGTDTGELFF
TRBJ2-7,TRBV29-1,-,TRBD1,TGCAGCGTTGCCCGGGACAGCAGGGACGAGCAGTACTTC,CSVARDSRDEQYF
TRBJ2-3,TRBV7-9,-,TRBD2,TGTGCCAGCAGCTCCGGACTAGCGGGAATAAGAACAGATACGCAGTATTTT,CASSSGLAGIRTDTQYF
TRBJ2-3,TRBV7-9,few,-,TGTGCCAGCAGCCCCCCCCCGCCTAGCACTAGCACAGATACGCAGTATTTT,CASSPPPPSTSTDTQYF
TRBJ2-1,TRBV11-3,-,-,TGTGCCAGCAGCAGAGGACTGAACAATGAGCAGTTCTTC,CASSRGLNNEQFF
TRBJ1-4,TRBV9,-,TRBD1,TGTGCCAGCAGCCGAGGGACAGTTGGGGAAAAACTGTTTTTT,CASSRGTVGEKLFF
TRBJ2-7,TRBV2,-,-,TGTGCCACCGTGGATACAGGGACCTACGAGCAGTACTTC,CATVDTGTYEQYF
TRBJ1-1,TRBV9,-,TRBD1,TGTGCCAGCAGCGCGCCACCGGGACAGGGGGACACTGAAGCTTTCTTT,CASSAPPGQGDTEAFF
TRBJ2-7,TRBV6-5,-,-,TGTGCCAGCAGTCCCCCCGGGACTTCCTCCTACGAGCAGTACTTC,CASSPPGTSSYEQYF
TRBJ1-1,TRBV7-9,hyperexpanded,-,TGTGCCAACGGGGACCTGAACACTGAAGCTTTCTTT,CANGDLNTEAFF
TRBJ2-5,TRBV5-1,-,TRBD2,TGCGCCAGCAGCCTGGGACTAGCGGGGGGCACCCAAGAGACCCAGTACTTC,CASSLGLAGGTQETQYF
TRBJ2-5,TRBV28,large,TRBD2,TGTGCCAGCAGAGGTAGCGGGGGGGCCGGAGAGACCCAGTACTTC,CASRGSGGAGETQYF
TRBJ2-6,TRBV19,-,-,TGTGCCAGTCGAGAAACATCTGGGGCCAACGTCCTGACTTTC,CASRETSGANVLTF
TRBJ1-1,TRBV2,-,-,TGTGCCAGCAGTGAAGCGAGGGAGAGCACTGAAGCTTTCTTT,CASSEARESTEAFF
TRBJ1-4,TRBV11-1,few,TRBD1,TGTGCCAGCAGCATCGGGACAGGGGTTGGGGAAAAACTGTTTTTT,CASSIGTGVGEKLFF
TRBJ1-5,TRBV21-1,medium-sized,-,TGTGCCAGAGACCTAGTCGACAGGGAAGGTAAGCCCCAGCATTTT,CARDLVDREGKPQHF
TRBJ2-2,TRBV9,-,-,TGTGCCAGCAGCGTGGGTACGCAGGGCACCGGGGAGCTGTTTTTT,CASSVGTQGTGELFF
TRBJ2-1,TRBV6-1,-,TRBD2,TGTGCCAGCAGTGAAGAAGTCGGAGTAGCGGGCCCGAGCTCCTACAATGAGCAGTTCTTC,CASSEEVGVAGPSSYNEQFF